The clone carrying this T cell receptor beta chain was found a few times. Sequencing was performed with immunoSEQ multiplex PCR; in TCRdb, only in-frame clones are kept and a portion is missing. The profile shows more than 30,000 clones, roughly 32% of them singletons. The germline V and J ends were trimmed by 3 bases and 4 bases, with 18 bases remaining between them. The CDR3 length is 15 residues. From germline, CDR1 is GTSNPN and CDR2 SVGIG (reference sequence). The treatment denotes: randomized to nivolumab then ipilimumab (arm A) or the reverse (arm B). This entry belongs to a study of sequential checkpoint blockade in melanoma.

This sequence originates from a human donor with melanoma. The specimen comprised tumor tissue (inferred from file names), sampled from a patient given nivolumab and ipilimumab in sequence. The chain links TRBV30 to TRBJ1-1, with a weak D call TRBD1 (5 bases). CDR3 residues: CAWRKRDGPSTEAFF. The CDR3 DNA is TGTGCCTGGAGGAAACGGGACGGACCGTCCACTGAAGCTTTCTTT. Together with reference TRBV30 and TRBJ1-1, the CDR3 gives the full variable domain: SQTIHQWPATLVQPVGSPLSLECTVEGTSNPNLYWYRQAAGRGLQLLFYSVGIGQISSEVPQNLSASRPQDRQFILSSKKLLLSDSGFYLCAWRKRDGPSTEAFFGQGTRLTVV.